Each of the 27 T cell receptor beta chains below was sequenced from the same sample in a study of neurological immune-mediated disorders. TCRdb re-called the 5' RACE reads through MiXCR, storing one row per CDR3 protein. The data show fewer than 40,000 distinct CDR3 sequences, roughly 5% seen once. The specimen was CD4+ T cells from blood. Receptors were obtained from a man younger than 35 in good health.

This clonotype was counted many times. V is TRBV20-1 and J is TRBJ2-7; either TRBD1 or TRBD2 may fit D (5 bases each). The V gene lost 1 base and the J gene lost 8 bases, with 15 bases spanning the gap. The CDR3 runs to 13 residues. The germline CDR1 and CDR2 sequences are DFQATT and SNEGSKA (reference sequence). The DNA of the CDR3 is TGCAGTGCTAGAGGTAGGGACGGGATCCAGCAGTACTTC. Protein product: CSARGRDGIQQYF.

This clonotype appeared many times. V gene TRBV5-1 combines with J gene TRBJ2-5; D gene uncertain. V lost 1 base, J lost 5 bases, and 21 bases lay in between. There are 17 residues in the CDR3. Germline loops: CDR1 SGHRS, CDR2 YFSETQ. The CDR3 nucleotides read TGCGCCAGCAGCTTGACCCCCCAGGACCCCGCAACGGAGACCCAGTACTTC. It encodes CASSLTPQDPATETQYF.

This clonotype was detected many times. This may be a read error, as it is one base from a much larger clone. The genes are TRBV20-1 and TRBJ2-5; no clear D gene. V lost 0 bases and J 5 bases, leaving 16 bases between the germline ends. From germline, CDR1 is DFQATT and CDR2 SNEGSKA (reference sequence). This CDR3 comprises 15 residues. The CDR3 loop is CSARDPPGFKETQYF. The CDR3 DNA reads as TGCAGTGCTAGAGATCCGCCGGGCTTCAAGGAGACCCAGTACTTC.

This clonotype was seen ten or more times. V is TRBV10-3 and J is TRBJ1-5; D ambiguous. V was pared by 0 bases and J by 5 bases, with 8 bases between. This CDR3 has 14 residues. Germline assignment: CDR1 ENHRY and CDR2 SYGVKD. DNA for the CDR3: TGTGCCATCAGTGAGTCAGGAATTTATCAGCCCCAGCATTTT. Translated, it gives CAISESGIYQPQHF.

The sample holds many counts of this clonotype. The chain links TRBV7-2 to TRBJ1-5; 12 bases are a match to TRBD1. V lost 2 bases, J lost 6 bases, and 8 bases stayed unmatched. Germline lookup yields CDR1 SGHTA and CDR2 FQGNSA. This CDR3 has 17 amino acids. CDR3 region: CASSLYGTGGSSQPQHF. The DNA for the CDR3 is TGTGCCAGCAGCTTATACGGGACAGGGGGCTCGAGTCAGCCCCAGCATTTT.

Ten or more counts support this clonotype. The chain carries TRBV5-4 and TRBJ2-1; D is undetermined. Per the germline V gene, CDR1 is SGHNT and CDR2 is YYREEE (reference sequence). V was cut by 3 bases and J by 14 bases, with 24 bases left in between. The CDR3 spans 15 residues. CDR3 loop: CASSSTGGPTVMEFF. CDR3 coding DNA: TGTGCCAGCAGCTCAACCGGTGGACCGACTGTCATGGAGTTCTTC.

This clonotype was found many times. The chain has TRBV20-1 and TRBJ2-3, with D possibly matching TRBD1 (6 bases). Trimming removed 3 bases from V and 3 bases from J, with 10 bases in between. In germline, CDR1 is DFQATT, CDR2 SNEGSKA (reference sequence). CDR3 size: 13 residues. The CDR3 DNA reads as TGCAGTGCTAGGCGGCAGGGGACAGATACGCAGTATTTT. Its translation: CSARRQGTDTQYF.

This clonotype was detected ten times or more. V and J are TRBV5-6 and TRBJ1-2, with a possible D match to TRBD1 (5 bases). Germline assignment: CDR1 SGHDT and CDR2 YYEEEE. V lost 4 bases and J 3 bases, leaving 16 bases between the germline ends. CDR3 size: 15 residues. This CDR3 reads CASSPAPSGDYGYTF. CDR3 coding DNA: TGTGCCAGCAGCCCCGCTCCGTCGGGGGACTATGGCTACACCTTC.

This clonotype has a count of ten or more. Here the CDR3 reads CSARDWKNTEAFF. The DNA for the CDR3 is TGCAGTGCTAGAGATTGGAAGAACACTGAAGCTTTCTTT. This rearrangement joins TRBV20-1 to TRBJ1-1; D remains unclear. The CDR3 has 13 residues. V lost 0 bases and J lost 1, with 6 bases in between. Germline lookup yields CDR1 DFQATT and CDR2 SNEGSKA (reference sequence).

In this sample, this clonotype turned up many times. The chain combines TRBV20-1 with TRBJ1-6; D unresolved. The CDR3 extends over 15 amino acids. The V end lost 4 bases, the J end lost 7 bases, and 17 bases lay between the germline ends. Germline values: CDR1 DFQATT, CDR2 SNEGSKA (reference sequence). The CDR3 protein is CSAKLGVNENSPLHF. CDR3 DNA sequence: TGCAGTGCTAAATTAGGAGTCAACGAGAATTCACCCCTCCACTTT.

This clonotype was found many times. The J gene is TRBJ2-7, the V gene TRBV5-1; D gene uncertain. The CDR3 runs 14 residues. Germline V gene data show CDR1 as SGHRS and CDR2 as YFSETQ. With 0 bases removed from V and 3 bases from J, the gap between germline ends came to 10 bases. CDR3 DNA: TGCGCCAGCAGCTTGGACCCGGGCCGCTACGAGCAGTACTTC. Residues: CASSLDPGRYEQYF.

This clonotype was recorded many times. This rearrangement joins TRBV7-2 to TRBJ2-4; D may be TRBD1 (5 bases). V dropped 3 bases and J dropped 2 bases, with 8 bases sitting between them. The CDR3 has 14 residues. Germline CDR1 is SGHTA and CDR2 is FQGNSA. The CDR3 sequence: CASSFQGPKNIQYF. The DNA of the CDR3 is TGTGCCAGCAGCTTCCAGGGTCCCAAAAACATTCAGTACTTC.

This clonotype was counted many times. The chain combines TRBV20-1 with TRBJ2-3; D not resolved. CDR1 is DFQATT, CDR2 SNEGSKA, per germline (reference sequence). CDR3 length: 13 amino acids. The CDR3 DNA is TGCAGGGTTCCGGACCCGTACACAGATACGCAGTATTTT. Protein sequence: CRVPDPYTDTQYF.

This clonotype was seen repeatedly, ten times or more. The chain combines TRBV5-6 with TRBJ2-7; 7 bases align to TRBD1. Germline V lookup: CDR1 SGHDT, CDR2 YYEEEE. The trim removed 4 bases at V and 3 bases at J, leaving 10 bases unmatched. The CDR3 loop spans 15 amino acids. Here the CDR3 DNA reads TGTGCCAGCAGCCCTCGATGGGACAGAAGCTACGAGCAGTACTTC. Translating it yields CASSPRWDRSYEQYF. The full variable domain, in which reference TRBV5-6 and TRBJ2-7 provide the parts outside the CDR3, is DAGVTQSPTHLIKTRGQQVTLRCSPKSGHDTVSWYQQALGQGPQFIFQYYEEEERQRGNFPDRFSGHQFPNYSSELNVNALLLGDSALYLCASSPRWDRSYEQYFGPGTRLTVT.

The chain combines TRBV2 with TRBJ2-3; D unresolved. The V gene's germline CDR1 is SNHLY and CDR2 FYNNEI. V gave up 3 bases and J gave up 4 bases, with 2 bases separating them. The CDR3 runs to 11 residues. The CDR3 spells CASSDPDTQYF. The CDR3 DNA reads TGTGCCAGCAGTGACCCAGATACGCAGTATTTT.

At least ten counts were recorded for this clonotype. The rearrangement links TRBV20-1 to TRBJ2-7; 8 bases align to TRBD1. The trim removed 4 bases at V and 4 bases at J, leaving 12 bases unmatched. CDR1 is DFQATT and CDR2 is SNEGSKA in the germline V gene (reference sequence). CDR3 length equals 15 residues. The DNA for the CDR3 is TGCAGTGCTACCAGAGGGGGGACAGGCCAATACGAGCAGTACTTC. Translating it yields CSATRGGTGQYEQYF.

The sample holds many counts of this clonotype. The chain is built from TRBV27 and TRBJ2-3; D unclear. The germline CDR1 and CDR2 sequences are MNHEY and SMNVEV (reference sequence). The CDR3 runs 12 residues. V gave up 5 bases and J gave up 5 bases, with 8 bases separating them. The DNA of the CDR3 is TGTGCCAGCAGTAAAGGTATAGATACGCAGTATTTT. This encodes CASSKGIDTQYF.

This clonotype was observed at least ten times. The chain carries TRBV3-1 and TRBJ2-7; 7 bases match TRBD1. V gave up 5 bases and J gave up 0 bases; unmatched junction bases: 4. Germline assignment: CDR1 LGHDT and CDR2 YNNKEL (reference sequence). The CDR3 length is 14 residues. Here the CDR3 reads CASSGTVSSYEQYF. CDR3 DNA: TGTGCCAGCAGCGGGACAGTGAGCTCCTACGAGCAGTACTTC.

In this sample, this clonotype turned up many times. The J gene is TRBJ1-1, the V gene TRBV5-1; D gene uncertain. The V end was cut by 1 base, the J end by 1 base, with 8 bases between. Per germline, CDR1 SGHRS and CDR2 YFSETQ. This CDR3 has 14 amino acids. CDR3 coding DNA: TGCGCCAGCAGCTTGTTTAACCAGAACACTGAAGCTTTCTTT. Amino acids: CASSLFNQNTEAFF.

This clonotype was counted many times. The chain combines TRBV20-1 with TRBJ2-5; 11 bases are a match to TRBD2. Germline V lookup: CDR1 DFQATT, CDR2 SNEGSKA (reference sequence). This CDR3 has 14 residues. The V segment lost 6 bases and the J segment 1 base; nucleotides outside the gene matches: 4. As DNA, the CDR3 is TGCAGTGCCGTTAGCGGGGGGGCCCAAGAGACCCAGTACTTC. It is translated as CSAVSGGAQETQYF.

This clonotype was seen repeatedly, ten times or more. The chain joins TRBV5-1 to TRBJ1-1; maybe TRBD1 (5 bases). The CDR3 is made up of 12 amino acids. The V and J ends lost 0 bases and 6 bases respectively, with 6 bases between them. Looked up from germline, CDR1 is SGHRS and CDR2 is YFSETQ. CDR3 nucleotide sequence: TGCGCCAGCAGCTTGGGGGGCCCTGAAGCTTTCTTT. Translated, it gives CASSLGGPEAFF.

The chain uses TRBV3-1 and TRBJ2-5, with TRBD2 identical over 8 bases. The CDR3 runs 13 residues. V dropped 4 bases and J dropped 5; count of bases not matched to a gene: 3. Germline V gives CDR1 LGHDT, CDR2 YNNKEL (reference sequence). The chain's CDR3 is CASSRRLAETQYF. CDR3 DNA sequence: TGTGCCAGCAGCCGCCGACTAGCGGAGACCCAGTACTTC.

This clonotype was counted many times. The chain combines TRBV12-3 or TRBV12-4 with TRBJ2-7; no reliable D call. The CDR3 contains 11 residues. V lost 4 bases to trimming and J lost 4 bases, with 5 bases between them. The CDR3 spells CASSSRYEQYF. The CDR3 nucleotides read TGTGCCAGCAGTTCTAGGTACGAGCAGTACTTC.

This clonotype was recorded at least ten times. This chain links TRBV9 with TRBJ2-2; TRBD2 agrees at 7 bases. Trimming cost V 0 bases and J 2 bases; bases outside gene matches: 4. The germline V gene encodes CDR1 SGDLS and CDR2 YYNGEE. The CDR3 covers 16 residues. This CDR3 is CASSVVPGGNTGELFF. The DNA of the CDR3 is TGTGCCAGCAGCGTAGTGCCGGGGGGAAACACCGGGGAGCTGTTTTTT.

There are many counts of this clonotype. The rearrangement links TRBV20-1 to TRBJ2-5; 8 bases are shared with TRBD2. Germline trimming cut 6 bases from V and 2 bases from J; bases unmatched to any gene: 14. CDR3 length: 16 residues. Germline V gene sequence: CDR1 DFQATT, CDR2 SNEGSKA (reference sequence). The CDR3 DNA follows: TGCAGTGCCCTTCCGCAGGTAGCGGGGATACAAGAGACCCAGTACTTC. Translating gives CSALPQVAGIQETQYF.

The table lists this clonotype with many counts. The V call is TRBV4-3, the J call TRBJ2-3; no firm D call. Germline CDR1 is LGHNA and CDR2 is YSLEER. The V end was cut by 1 base, the J end by 1 base, with 3 bases between. The CDR3 spans 13 residues. This chain's CDR3 is CASSQGRTDTQYF. DNA of the CDR3: TGCGCCAGCAGCCAAGGGCGCACAGATACGCAGTATTTT.

This clonotype was detected many times. The V and J genes are TRBV7-2 and TRBJ1-5; possibly TRBD1 for D (5 bases). Trimming cost V 3 bases and J 2 bases, with 5 bases left between them. This CDR3 has 13 amino acids. In germline, CDR1 is SGHTA, CDR2 FQGNSA. The CDR3 region is CASSLTGNQPQHF. The CDR3 DNA reads TGTGCCAGCAGCTTGACAGGCAATCAGCCCCAGCATTTT.